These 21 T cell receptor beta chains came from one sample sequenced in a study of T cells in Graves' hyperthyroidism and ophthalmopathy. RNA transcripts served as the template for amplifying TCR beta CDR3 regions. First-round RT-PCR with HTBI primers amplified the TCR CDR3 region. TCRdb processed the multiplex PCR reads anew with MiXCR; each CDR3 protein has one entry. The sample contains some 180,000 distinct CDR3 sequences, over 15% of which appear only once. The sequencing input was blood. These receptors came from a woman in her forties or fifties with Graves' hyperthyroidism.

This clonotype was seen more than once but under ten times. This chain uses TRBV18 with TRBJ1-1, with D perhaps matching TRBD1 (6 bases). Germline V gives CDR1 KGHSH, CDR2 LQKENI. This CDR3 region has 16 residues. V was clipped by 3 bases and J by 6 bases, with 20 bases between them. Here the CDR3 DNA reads TGTGCCAGCTCACCTTCCGCCCACACAGGGAGCGCTGAAGCTTTCTTT. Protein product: CASSPSAHTGSAEAFF.

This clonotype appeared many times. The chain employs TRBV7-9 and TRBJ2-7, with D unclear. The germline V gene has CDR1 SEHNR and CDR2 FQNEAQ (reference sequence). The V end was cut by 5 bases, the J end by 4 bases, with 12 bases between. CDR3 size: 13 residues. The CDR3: CASSPLGAYEQYF. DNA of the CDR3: TGTGCCAGCAGCCCCCTAGGAGCATACGAGCAGTACTTC. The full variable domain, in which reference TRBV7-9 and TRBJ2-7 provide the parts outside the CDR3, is DTGVSQNPRHKITKRGQNVTFRCDPISEHNRLYWYRQTLGQGPEFLTYFQNEAQLEKSRLLSDRFSAERPKGSFSTLEIQRTEQGDSAMYLCASSPLGAYEQYFGPGTRLTVT.

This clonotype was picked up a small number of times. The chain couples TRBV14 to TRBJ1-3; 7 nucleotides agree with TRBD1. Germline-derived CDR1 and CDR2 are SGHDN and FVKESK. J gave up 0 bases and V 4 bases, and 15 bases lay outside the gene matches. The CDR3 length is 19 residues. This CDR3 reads CASSRYRGGRPYSGNTIYF. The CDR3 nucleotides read TGTGCCAGCAGCCGATACAGGGGAGGCCGACCTTACTCTGGAAACACCATATATTTT.

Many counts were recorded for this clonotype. CDR3 bases: TGTGCCAGCAGTCTTAGCGGGGGACAGCCTCTTAACAATGAGCAGTTCTTC. It codes for CASSLSGGQPLNNEQFF. The rearrangement uses TRBV12-3 or TRBV12-4 and TRBJ2-1; 9 bases agree with TRBD2. The trim removed 5 bases at V and 5 bases at J, leaving 13 bases unmatched. This CDR3 region has 17 residues.

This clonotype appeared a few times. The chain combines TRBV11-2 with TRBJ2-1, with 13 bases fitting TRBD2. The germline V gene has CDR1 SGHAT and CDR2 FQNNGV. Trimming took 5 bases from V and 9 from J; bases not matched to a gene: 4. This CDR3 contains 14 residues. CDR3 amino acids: CASSVLAGGLEQFF. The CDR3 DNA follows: TGTGCCAGCAGCGTACTAGCGGGAGGGCTTGAGCAGTTCTTC.

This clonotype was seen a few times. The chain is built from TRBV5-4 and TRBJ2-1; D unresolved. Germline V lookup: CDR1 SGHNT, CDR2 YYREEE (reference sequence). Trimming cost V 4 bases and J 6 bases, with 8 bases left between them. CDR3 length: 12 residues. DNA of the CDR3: TGTGCCAGCAGCCCCAACAGCAATGAGCAGTTCTTC. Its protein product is CASSPNSNEQFF.

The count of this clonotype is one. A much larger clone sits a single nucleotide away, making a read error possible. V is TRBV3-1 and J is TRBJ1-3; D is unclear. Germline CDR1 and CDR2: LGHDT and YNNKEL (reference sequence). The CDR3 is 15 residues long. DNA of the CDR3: TGTGCCGGCAGCCAAGATAGCAACTCTGGAAACACCATATATTTT. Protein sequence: CAGSQDSNSGNTIYF.

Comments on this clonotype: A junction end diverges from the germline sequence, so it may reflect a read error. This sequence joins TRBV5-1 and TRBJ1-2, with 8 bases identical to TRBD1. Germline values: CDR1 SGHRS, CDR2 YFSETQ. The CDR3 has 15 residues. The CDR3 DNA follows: TGCGCCAGCAGCTTGTTAGGACAGGGATCCTATGGCTACGCCTTC. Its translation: CASSLLGQGSYGYAF.

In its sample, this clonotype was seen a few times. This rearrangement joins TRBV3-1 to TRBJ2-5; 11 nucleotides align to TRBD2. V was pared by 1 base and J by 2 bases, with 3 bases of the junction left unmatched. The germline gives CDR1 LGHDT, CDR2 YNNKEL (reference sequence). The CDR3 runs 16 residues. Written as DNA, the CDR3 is TGTGCCAGCAGCCAAGTGGGACTAGCGGCTCAAGAGACCCAGTACTTC. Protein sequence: CASSQVGLAAQETQYF.

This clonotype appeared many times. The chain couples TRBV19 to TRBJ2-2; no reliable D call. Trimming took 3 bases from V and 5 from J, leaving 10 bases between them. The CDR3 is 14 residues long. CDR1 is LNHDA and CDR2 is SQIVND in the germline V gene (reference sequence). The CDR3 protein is CASSMTPGTGELFF. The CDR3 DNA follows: TGTGCCAGTAGTATGACCCCCGGGACCGGGGAGCTGTTTTTT.

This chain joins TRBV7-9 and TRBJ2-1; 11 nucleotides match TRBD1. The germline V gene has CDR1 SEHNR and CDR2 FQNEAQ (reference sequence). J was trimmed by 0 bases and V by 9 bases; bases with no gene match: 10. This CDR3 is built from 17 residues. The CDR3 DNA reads TGTGCCAGTAAAGGACAGGGGGCGTCAGGCTCCTACAATGAGCAGTTCTTC. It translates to CASKGQGASGSYNEQFF.

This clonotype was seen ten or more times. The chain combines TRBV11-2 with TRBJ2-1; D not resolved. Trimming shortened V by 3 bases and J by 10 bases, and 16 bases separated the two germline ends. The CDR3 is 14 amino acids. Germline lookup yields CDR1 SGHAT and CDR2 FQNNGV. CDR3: CASSFSQALGEQFF. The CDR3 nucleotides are TGTGCCAGCAGCTTTAGTCAGGCTCTTGGGGAGCAGTTCTTC.

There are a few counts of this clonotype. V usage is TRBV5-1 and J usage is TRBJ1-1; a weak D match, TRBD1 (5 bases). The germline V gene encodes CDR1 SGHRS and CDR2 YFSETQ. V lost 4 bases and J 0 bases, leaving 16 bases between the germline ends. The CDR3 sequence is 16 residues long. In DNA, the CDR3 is TGCGCCAGCAGCAGGGGAATTGGTTTTGTGAACACTGAAGCTTTCTTT. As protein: CASSRGIGFVNTEAFF.

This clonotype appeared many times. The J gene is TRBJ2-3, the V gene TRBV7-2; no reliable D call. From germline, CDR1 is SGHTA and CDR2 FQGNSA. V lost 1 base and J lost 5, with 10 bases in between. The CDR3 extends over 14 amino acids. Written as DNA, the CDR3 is TGTGCCAGCAGCTTAGTTGGATATAAAGATACGCAGTATTTT. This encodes CASSLVGYKDTQYF. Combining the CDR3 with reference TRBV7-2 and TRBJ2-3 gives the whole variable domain GAGVSQSPSNKVTEKGKDVELRCDPISGHTALYWYRQSLGQGLEFLIYFQGNSAPDKSGLPSDRFSAERTGGSVSTLTIQRTQQEDSAVYLCASSLVGYKDTQYFGPGTRLTVL.

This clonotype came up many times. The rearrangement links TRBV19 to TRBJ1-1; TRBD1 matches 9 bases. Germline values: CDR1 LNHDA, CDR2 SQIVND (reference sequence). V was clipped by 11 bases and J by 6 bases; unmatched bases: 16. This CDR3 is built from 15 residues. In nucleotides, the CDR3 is TGTGCCTGTCGGGACAGGGACCGTTTAAGAGCTGAAGCTTTCTTT. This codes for CACRDRDRLRAEAFF.

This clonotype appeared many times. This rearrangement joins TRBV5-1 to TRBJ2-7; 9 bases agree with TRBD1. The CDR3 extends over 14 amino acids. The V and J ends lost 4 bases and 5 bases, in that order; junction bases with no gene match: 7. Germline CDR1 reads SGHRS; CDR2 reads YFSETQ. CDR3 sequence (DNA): TGCGCCAGCAGCAGGGACAGGGTGGTCCACGAGCAGTACTTC. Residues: CASSRDRVVHEQYF.

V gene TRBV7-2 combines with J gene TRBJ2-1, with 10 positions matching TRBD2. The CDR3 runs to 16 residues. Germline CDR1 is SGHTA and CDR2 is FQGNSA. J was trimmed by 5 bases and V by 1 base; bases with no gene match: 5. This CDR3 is CASSLGKLAGNNEQFF. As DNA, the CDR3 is TGTGCCAGCAGCTTAGGAAAACTAGCGGGAAACAATGAGCAGTTCTTC.

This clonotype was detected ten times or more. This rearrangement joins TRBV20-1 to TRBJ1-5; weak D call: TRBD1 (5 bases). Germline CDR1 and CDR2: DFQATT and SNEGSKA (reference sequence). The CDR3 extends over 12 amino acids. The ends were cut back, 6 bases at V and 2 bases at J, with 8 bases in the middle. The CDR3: CSAGGGNQPQHF. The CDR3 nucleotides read TGCAGTGCCGGGGGAGGCAATCAGCCCCAGCATTTT.

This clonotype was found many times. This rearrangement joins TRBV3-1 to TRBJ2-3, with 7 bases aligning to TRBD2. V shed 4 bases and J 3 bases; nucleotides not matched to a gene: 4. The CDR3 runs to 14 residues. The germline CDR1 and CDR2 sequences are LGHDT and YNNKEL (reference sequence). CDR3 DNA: TGTGCCAGCAGCCTCTGGACTAGTACAGATACGCAGTATTTT. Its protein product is CASSLWTSTDTQYF.

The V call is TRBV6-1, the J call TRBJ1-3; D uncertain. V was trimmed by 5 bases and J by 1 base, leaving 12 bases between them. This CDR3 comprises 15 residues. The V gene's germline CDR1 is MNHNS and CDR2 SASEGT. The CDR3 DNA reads TGTGCCAGCAGTCACAAGTCTAATTCTGGAAACACCATATATTTT. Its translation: CASSHKSNSGNTIYF.

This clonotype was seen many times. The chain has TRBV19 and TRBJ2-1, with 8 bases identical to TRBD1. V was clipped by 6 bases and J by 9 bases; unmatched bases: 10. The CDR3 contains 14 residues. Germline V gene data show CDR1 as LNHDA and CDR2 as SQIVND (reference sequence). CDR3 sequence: CASSIQGAGSEQFF. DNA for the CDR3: TGTGCCAGTAGCATCCAGGGGGCAGGGAGTGAGCAGTTCTTC.